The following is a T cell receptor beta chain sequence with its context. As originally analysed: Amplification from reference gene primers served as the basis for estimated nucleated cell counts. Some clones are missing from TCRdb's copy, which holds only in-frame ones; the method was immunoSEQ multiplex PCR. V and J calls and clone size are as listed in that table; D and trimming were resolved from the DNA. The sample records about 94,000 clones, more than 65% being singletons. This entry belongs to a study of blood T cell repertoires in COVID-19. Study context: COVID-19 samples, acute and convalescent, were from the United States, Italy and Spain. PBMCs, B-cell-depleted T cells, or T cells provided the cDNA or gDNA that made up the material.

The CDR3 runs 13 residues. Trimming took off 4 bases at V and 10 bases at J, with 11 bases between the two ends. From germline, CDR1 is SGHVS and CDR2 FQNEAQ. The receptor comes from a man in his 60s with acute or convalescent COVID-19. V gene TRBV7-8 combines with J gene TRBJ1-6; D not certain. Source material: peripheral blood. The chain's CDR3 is CASSSGAGSPLHF. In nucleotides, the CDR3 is TGTGCCAGCAGCTCCGGCGCCGGGTCACCCCTCCACTTT.